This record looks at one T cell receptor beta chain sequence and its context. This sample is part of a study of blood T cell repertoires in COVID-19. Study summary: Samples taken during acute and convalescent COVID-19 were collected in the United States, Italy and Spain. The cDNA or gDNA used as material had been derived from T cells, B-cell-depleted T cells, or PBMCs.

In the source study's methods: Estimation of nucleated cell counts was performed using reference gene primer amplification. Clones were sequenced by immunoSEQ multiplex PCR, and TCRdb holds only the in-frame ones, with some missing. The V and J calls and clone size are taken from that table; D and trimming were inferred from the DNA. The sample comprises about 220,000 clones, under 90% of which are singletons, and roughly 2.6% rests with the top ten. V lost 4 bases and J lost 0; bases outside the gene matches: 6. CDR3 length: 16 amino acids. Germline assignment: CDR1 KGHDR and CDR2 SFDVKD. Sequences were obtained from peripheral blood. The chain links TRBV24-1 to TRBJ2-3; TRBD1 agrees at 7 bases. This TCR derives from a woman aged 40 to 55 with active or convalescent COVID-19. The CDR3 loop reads CATSEPTGYSTDTQYF. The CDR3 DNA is TGTGCCACCAGTGAACCGACAGGGTACAGCACAGATACGCAGTATTTT.